This T cell receptor (beta chain) was captured by sequencing in a study of blood T cell repertoires in COVID-19. The wider study: The samples span acute and convalescent COVID-19 from the United States, Italy and Spain. Sources were T cells, B-cell-depleted T cells, or PBMCs; the material itself was cDNA or gDNA.

As originally analysed: The authors estimated nucleated cell counts from reference gene primer amplification. Using immunoSEQ multiplex PCR, the repertoire was profiled, and TCRdb retains in-frame clones only, with some absent. The DNA gave D and trimming, while V, J and clone size come from that table. The table lists about 240,000 clones, approximately 78% of them singletons, with around 3.3% in the top ten. Germline V gives CDR1 MGHDK, CDR2 SYGVNS. CDR3 length: 17 residues. The ends lost 3 bases at V and 5 bases at J; junction bases unmatched: 8. This clone appeared a few times. The V and J genes are TRBV25-1 and TRBJ1-4, with 11 bases matching TRBD1. The TCR was taken from a woman under 30 with acute or convalescent COVID-19. The material sequenced was peripheral blood. DNA for the CDR3: TGTGCCAGCAGTGAGTCTCTCGGGACAGGGGGGAATGAAAAACTGTTTTTT. Translated: CASSESLGTGGNEKLFF.